A single sample gave rise to the 21 T cell receptor beta chains below, sequenced in a study of OX40 agonist ivuxolimab in advanced cancers. Clones were sequenced by immunoSEQ multiplex PCR, and TCRdb holds only the in-frame ones, with some missing. The sample has about 46,000 clones; around nine tenths are singletons. Sequencing was performed on CD4+ or CD8+ T cells sorted from blood, taken in a trial of the OX40 agonist ivuxolimab. Receptors were obtained from an adult with an advanced solid tumor such as melanoma, head and neck, liver or kidney cancer.

This clone was counted between two and nine times. V gene TRBV14 combines with J gene TRBJ2-2; a possible D gene is TRBD2 (6 bases). The V end lost 8 bases, the J end lost 3 bases, and 13 bases lay between the germline ends. Germline V gene lookup returns CDR1 SGHDN and CDR2 FVKESK. This CDR3 is 14 amino acids long. The CDR3 reads CASSSGFYTGELFF. CDR3 coding DNA: TGTGCCAGCTCCAGCGGGTTTTACACCGGGGAGCTGTTTTTT.

V usage is TRBV9 and J usage is TRBJ2-7; the D is unclear. V was trimmed by 7 bases and J by 6 bases, leaving 11 bases between them. Germline CDR1 reads SGDLS; CDR2 reads YYNGEE. The CDR3 runs 11 residues. CDR3 sequence (DNA): TGTGCCAGCGGACGCCAGCGCGAGCAGTACTTC. It is translated as CASGRQREQYF.

V is TRBV27 and J is TRBJ2-5, with 7 bases aligning to TRBD1. CDR3 length: 14 amino acids. Germline loops: CDR1 MNHEY, CDR2 SMNVEV (reference sequence). V was pared by 5 bases and J by 4 bases, with 7 bases of the junction left unmatched. The CDR3, as DNA: TGTGCCAGCAGTAACCAGGGGGATGGAGAGACCCAGTACTTC. Its protein is CASSNQGDGETQYF.

This clone has just one count. The chain has TRBV30 and TRBJ2-7, with unresolved D. Looked up from germline, CDR1 is GTSNPN and CDR2 is SVGIG (reference sequence). V gave up 5 bases and J gave up 7 bases, with 12 bases separating them. This CDR3 spans 11 amino acids. The CDR3, as DNA: TGTGCCTGGGGGGATTCCAGAGAGCAGTACTTC. It encodes CAWGDSREQYF.

This chain uses TRBV7-8 with TRBJ2-7; no clear D gene. Germline V gives CDR1 SGHVS, CDR2 FQNEAQ. V lost 8 bases and J lost 0, with 8 bases in between. The CDR3 is made up of 12 amino acids. CDR3: CASAPSSYEQYF. The CDR3, as DNA: TGTGCCAGCGCGCCGAGCTCCTACGAGCAGTACTTC. Complete variable domain (other parts from reference TRBV7-8 and TRBJ2-7): GAGVSQSPRYKVAKRGQDVALRCDPISGHVSLFWYQQALGQGPEFLTYFQNEAQLDKSGLPSDRFFAERPEGSVSTLKIQRTQQEDSAVYLCASAPSSYEQYFGPGTRLTVT.

This clone has a handful of counts. The chain couples TRBV4-3 to TRBJ2-3; D is ambiguous. The CDR3 length is 13 residues. V shed 1 base and J shed 1 base, with 3 bases lying between them. Germline V lookup: CDR1 LGHNA, CDR2 YSLEER. DNA of the CDR3: TGCGCCAGCAGCCAAGGTCGCACAGATACGCAGTATTTT. It encodes CASSQGRTDTQYF.

The V and J genes are TRBV4-3 and TRBJ2-6; D may correspond to TRBD1 or TRBD2 (6 bases each). V was trimmed by 0 bases and J by 1 base, leaving 19 bases between them. Germline CDR1 LGHNA, CDR2 YSLEER. The CDR3 is made up of 20 amino acids. The CDR3 nucleotides read TGCGCCAGCAGCCAAGATCTGGGAGGACAGTGGGAATCTGGGGCCAACGTCCTGACTTTC. Protein: CASSQDLGGQWESGANVLTF.

J is TRBJ2-1 and V is TRBV7-9; 8 bases fit TRBD2. This CDR3 spans 15 amino acids. The V and J ends lost 8 bases and 8 bases, in that order; junction bases with no gene match: 14. CDR1 and CDR2 from the germline V gene are SEHNR and FQNEAQ (reference sequence). CDR3 protein: CASLSVGGESDEQFF. The CDR3, as DNA: TGTGCCAGCCTCTCTGTCGGGGGGGAATCGGATGAGCAGTTCTTC.

The chain joins TRBV7-9 to TRBJ2-2; TRBD1 aligns across 9 bases. The CDR3 is 15 amino acids. Germline CDR1 and CDR2: SEHNR and FQNEAQ (reference sequence). Trimming removed 6 bases from V and 6 bases from J; junction bases left unmatched: 8. CDR3 in amino acids: CASSYRDRAAGELFF. Here the CDR3 DNA reads TGTGCCAGCAGTTACCGGGACAGGGCGGCCGGGGAGCTGTTTTTT.

In this sample, this clone turned up a few times. The chain carries TRBV7-9 and TRBJ2-7; 9 bases map to TRBD1. CDR1 is SEHNR and CDR2 is FQNEAQ in the germline V gene (reference sequence). Unmatched junction bases numbered 13, after V lost 5 bases and J lost 5 bases. This CDR3 contains 16 residues. CDR3 residues: CASSPRRRDRGNEQYF. CDR3 sequence (DNA): TGTGCCAGCAGCCCTAGGCGTCGTGACAGGGGGAACGAGCAGTACTTC. Filled out from reference TRBV7-9 and TRBJ2-7, the complete variable domain reads DTGVSQNPRHKITKRGQNVTFRCDPISEHNRLYWYRQTLGQGPEFLTYFQNEAQLEKSRLLSDRFSAERPKGSFSTLEIQRTEQGDSAMYLCASSPRRRDRGNEQYFGPGTRLTVT.

V and J are TRBV28 and TRBJ2-1, with D possibly being TRBD1 or TRBD2 (5 bases each). The germline V gene encodes CDR1 MDHEN and CDR2 SYDVKM. The CDR3 extends over 14 amino acids. V was pared by 7 bases and J by 1 base, with 11 bases between. The DNA of the CDR3 is TGTGCCAGCACTGCCGAGGGGTCCTACAATGAGCAGTTCTTC. Protein sequence: CASTAEGSYNEQFF. Together with reference TRBV28 and TRBJ2-1, the CDR3 gives the full variable domain: DVKVTQSSRYLVKRTGEKVFLECVQDMDHENMFWYRQDPGLGLRLIYFSYDVKMKEKGDIPEGYSVSREKKERFSLILESASTNQTSMYLCASTAEGSYNEQFFGPGTRLTVL.

The chain couples TRBV30 to TRBJ2-2; D is unresolved. The length of the CDR3 is 11 residues. V shed 2 bases and J shed 6 bases, with 4 bases lying between them. Germline V gene sequence: CDR1 GTSNPN, CDR2 SVGIG (reference sequence). CDR3 residues: CAWSKAGELFF. The CDR3 DNA reads as TGTGCCTGGAGTAAGGCCGGGGAGCTGTTTTTT.

This clone was recorded only once. This chain uses TRBV14 with TRBJ2-7; 10 positions match TRBD1. V was pared by 4 bases and J by 2 bases, with 14 bases of the junction left unmatched. The germline V gene encodes CDR1 SGHDN and CDR2 FVKESK. The length of the CDR3 is 18 residues. The CDR3 loop is CASSPPPGQGFSAYEQYF. CDR3 bases: TGTGCCAGCAGCCCCCCCCCGGGACAGGGGTTTTCAGCCTACGAGCAGTACTTC.

V is TRBV2 and J is TRBJ2-7; a weak D match, TRBD1 (5 bases). Deletions cut 7 bases from V and 5 bases from J, with 15 bases between. The CDR3 runs to 13 residues. CDR1 SNHLY and CDR2 FYNNEI come from the germline V gene. The DNA for the CDR3 is TGTGCCAGCATTCAGCAGGGTACCAACGAGCAGTACTTC. It is translated as CASIQQGTNEQYF.

The chain couples TRBV27 to TRBJ1-1; D might be TRBD1 (5 bases). Trimming left V 6 bases short and J 7 bases short, with 18 bases between. Germline CDR1 MNHEY, CDR2 SMNVEV (reference sequence). The CDR3 covers 14 residues. The CDR3 region is CASRRGGNTHEAFF. CDR3 sequence (DNA): TGTGCCAGCAGAAGGGGCGGGAATACACATGAAGCTTTCTTT.

The chain links TRBV28 to TRBJ2-7, with D hard to call. Trimming cost V 11 bases and J 0 bases, with 20 bases left between them. The CDR3 is made up of 15 amino acids. Looked up from germline, CDR1 is MDHEN and CDR2 is SYDVKM. For the CDR3, the DNA is TGTGCCCTTGCCATGGGCCCGAACTACTCCTACGAGCAGTACTTC. Protein product: CALAMGPNYSYEQYF.

The sample holds a few counts of this clone. The CDR3 sequence is CASSLGQGNSPLHF. The DNA of the CDR3 is TGTGCCAGTAGTTTGGGACAGGGTAATTCACCCCTCCACTTT. The chain has TRBV19 and TRBJ1-6; 9 bases map to TRBD1. V gave up 5 bases and J gave up 6 bases; unmatched junction bases: 2. Germline CDR1 reads LNHDA; CDR2 reads SQIVND (reference sequence). CDR3 size: 14 residues.

The chain uses TRBV7-9 and TRBJ1-1, with D maybe TRBD1 (5 bases). Deletions cut 4 bases from V and 4 bases from J, with 16 bases between. The CDR3 is 15 amino acids. The germline CDR1 and CDR2 sequences are SEHNR and FQNEAQ (reference sequence). CDR3 sequence: CASSSRRVIGTEAFF. CDR3 bases: TGTGCCAGCAGCTCCCGCAGGGTTATAGGCACTGAAGCTTTCTTT.

The table lists this clone with a few counts. V usage is TRBV4-1 and J usage is TRBJ1-1, with 8 bases lining up with TRBD1. The ends lost 3 bases at V and 5 bases at J; junction bases unmatched: 5. This CDR3 is 14 amino acids long. Germline CDR1 MGHRA, CDR2 YSYEKL. The CDR3 sequence is CASSHGQGWTEAFF. As DNA, the CDR3 is TGCGCCAGCAGCCACGGACAGGGCTGGACTGAAGCTTTCTTT.

The V gene is TRBV20-1, the J gene TRBJ1-1; unclear D gene. The CDR3 sequence is 11 residues long. V was shortened by 0 bases and J by 11 bases, with 10 bases between the two germline ends. Germline-derived CDR1 and CDR2 are DFQATT and SNEGSKA (reference sequence). The CDR3, as DNA: TGCAGTGCTAGAGACTACGTGGCGGCTTTCTTT. This codes for CSARDYVAAFF.

The chain recombines TRBV9 with TRBJ1-5; TRBD1 might be the D (5 bases). The V gene's germline CDR1 is SGDLS and CDR2 YYNGEE. This CDR3 has 14 residues. V lost 0 bases, J lost 6 bases, and 10 bases lay in between. The CDR3 protein is CASSVGAGSQPQHF. The CDR3, as DNA: TGTGCCAGCAGCGTAGGGGCAGGGAGTCAGCCCCAGCATTTT.